These T cell receptor beta chains were read from a single sample in a study of blood T cell repertoires in COVID-19. Generated by immunoSEQ multiplex PCR, the TCRdb table keeps only in-frame clones and is missing some. The table shows 150,000 or so clones, with over 80% occurring only once. The sequenced sample was peripheral blood. The receptors were sampled from a woman aged 50 to 65 with acute or convalescent COVID-19. Both conserved end residues are part of each CDR3. The D gene is left open where the match is weak. Rows may omit the clone size; those that give it use once, few, many or a size class.

cdr3_nt cdr3_aa v_call d_call clone_size j_call
TGTGCCAGCTCCGAGTCGGGATTCTCTGGGGCCAACGTCCTGACTTTC CASSESGFSGANVLTF TRBV18 . once TRBJ2-6
TGTGCCAGCAGCCAAGTACTCGGACTCCGGGACAGGGAGGACTATGGCTACACCTTC CASSQVLGLRDREDYGYTF TRBV3-1/TRBV3-2 TRBD1 . TRBJ1-2
TGTGCCAGCAGTTTCGGAACAGGGGGCGCGATCCTATTTGATGAAAAACTGTTTTTT CASSFGTGGAILFDEKLFF TRBV28 TRBD1 . TRBJ1-4
TGTGCCAGCAGCCAAGAATCGGGGACTAGCGGGCTTCGGGATACGCAGTATTTT CASSQESGTSGLRDTQYF TRBV14 TRBD2 . TRBJ2-3
TGTGCCAGCAGTTTAAGAGGGACAGGCCAAGTCTCTGGGGCCAACGTCCTGACTTTC CASSLRGTGQVSGANVLTF TRBV28 TRBD1 once TRBJ2-6
TGTGCCATCAGTTCCGGACAGAACGAGCAGTACTTC CAISSGQNEQYF TRBV10-3 . . TRBJ2-7
TGCGCCAGCAGCCAGGGTCTAGCGGGAGAGTTCGGTGAGACCCAGTACTTC CASSQGLAGEFGETQYF TRBV4-3 TRBD2 once TRBJ2-5
TGTGCCACCAGTGATAAACCGGGACTAGACCAGTTCTTC CATSDKPGLDQFF TRBV24-1 TRBD2 . TRBJ2-1
TGTGCCAGCAGTTTTACAGGGGGCGAAGGCTACACCTTC CASSFTGGEGYTF TRBV12-3/TRBV12-4 TRBD1 . TRBJ1-2
TGTGCCAGCAGCGTAGAGGGGACAGGGAGCACAGATACGCAGTATTTT CASSVEGTGSTDTQYF TRBV9 TRBD1 . TRBJ2-3
TGCAGCGTTGAGGGCCAGAGCTCCTACGAGCAGTACTTC CSVEGQSSYEQYF TRBV29-1 . once TRBJ2-7
TGTGCCAGCAGGTGGGAACAGGGGAACGGAAACACCATATATTTT CASRWEQGNGNTIYF TRBV6-5 TRBD1 . TRBJ1-3
TGTGCCAGCAGCCAAACGTCTAACCCAAACAATGAGCAGTTCTTC CASSQTSNPNNEQFF TRBV5-4 . . TRBJ2-1
TGTGCCAGCAGTTACTCCCGGACAGTGAACACTGAAGCTTTCTTT CASSYSRTVNTEAFF TRBV6-5 . . TRBJ1-1
TGCGCCTCCCGTGAGGGGACAGGGACCACCGGGGAGCTGTTTTTT CASREGTGTTGELFF TRBV5-1 TRBD1 . TRBJ2-2
TGTGCCATGACGGACAAGTATGGCTACACCTTC CAMTDKYGYTF TRBV2 . . TRBJ1-2
TGTGCCAGCAGCTTGTGGGGGCGGGTTTCACCCCTCCACTTT CASSLWGRVSPLHF TRBV5-4 . . TRBJ1-6
TGTGCCAGCAGTTTAGCGGGAGAAGGGGAAACCCGAAATGAGCAGTTCTTC CASSLAGEGETRNEQFF TRBV27 TRBD2 . TRBJ2-1
TGTGCCAGCAGCCACGGGACAGGGAACAACTATGGCTACACCTTC CASSHGTGNNYGYTF TRBV3-1/TRBV3-2 TRBD1 . TRBJ1-2
TGTGCCTGTAGTAGGCAGGAGGTCTATGGCTACACCTTC CACSRQEVYGYTF TRBV30 . . TRBJ1-2
TGTGCCAGCAGCCGTCAAGGGGGGGTCACAGATACGCAGTATTTT CASSRQGGVTDTQYF TRBV9 . . TRBJ2-3
TGTGCCAGCAGCCAACGAAACACACAGTGGAACTATGGCTACACCTTC CASSQRNTQWNYGYTF TRBV14 . . TRBJ1-2
TGTGCCAGCAGGGAGGGGGGGCTGAACTATGGCTACACCTTC CASREGGLNYGYTF TRBV6-5 . . TRBJ1-2
TGCGCCAGCAGCTTGGGACAGGGGATTCGAAACACCATATATTTT CASSLGQGIRNTIYF TRBV5-1 TRBD1 . TRBJ1-3
TGTGCCACGGGATTTTCTACAGATACGCAGTATTTT CATGFSTDTQYF TRBV2 . . TRBJ2-3
TGTGCCAGCATTGGGGCCCAAGAGACCCAGTACTTC CASIGAQETQYF TRBV6-5 . once TRBJ2-5
TGTGCCAGCAGCCTTTATCTGTCAGGTTCTCAGCCCCAGCATTTT CASSLYLSGSQPQHF TRBV27 . . TRBJ1-5
TGTGCCAGCTCACCGGCGGGTGGAGAAAAACTGTTTTTT CASSPAGGEKLFF TRBV18 . . TRBJ1-4
TGTGCCACCAGCAGAGGTACAGACCAAGAGACCCAGTACTTC CATSRGTDQETQYF TRBV15 . . TRBJ2-5
TGCGCCAGCAGCCACGCCCTCAGGGATGAAAAACTGTTTTTT CASSHALRDEKLFF TRBV4-1 . . TRBJ1-4
TGTGCCAGCAGTCCGATGGGAGGGGAGTCCTATAATTCACCCCTCCACTTT CASSPMGGESYNSPLHF TRBV2 . . TRBJ1-6
TGTGCCAGCAGCACAACAGGGGCCCATGAGCAGTTCTTC CASSTTGAHEQFF TRBV11-1 TRBD1 . TRBJ2-1
TGTGCCAGCAGTCCACTGGAGACCCAGTACTTC CASSPLETQYF TRBV6-2/TRBV6-3 . . TRBJ2-5
TGTGCCAGCAGCTTAGAAACGGGCAGGGCGGTGATCTTC CASSLETGRAVIF TRBV7-8 . . TRBJ2-1
TGTGCCTGGAGTGTACAACCGGGACTGACTGAAGCTTTCTTT CAWSVQPGLTEAFF TRBV30 . . TRBJ1-1
TGTGCCAGCAGTCCACACACCGAGACCCAGTACTTC CASSPHTETQYF TRBV6-5 . . TRBJ2-5
TGTGCCAGCAGCAGTAGCGGGAGGGTCGATGAGCAGTTCTTC CASSSSGRVDEQFF TRBV7-8 TRBD2 . TRBJ2-1
TGTGCCAGCAGCTCGGACAGGTCCGATACGCAGTATTTT CASSSDRSDTQYF TRBV7-2 TRBD1 once TRBJ2-3
TGTGCCAGCAGCGTAACGGTCGAGGGCCGGTCACCCCTCCACTTT CASSVTVEGRSPLHF TRBV9 . . TRBJ1-6
TGTGCCAGTAGTATAAGGGGCGAAAGTGGGGCCAACGTCCTGACTTTC CASSIRGESGANVLTF TRBV19 . . TRBJ2-6
TGTGCCAGCAGTTACCTCGGGGATGGCTACACCTTC CASSYLGDGYTF TRBV6-2/TRBV6-3 . . TRBJ1-2
TGTGCCAGTAGTATCCTAGCGGGAGGATCCTACAATGAGCAGTTCTTC CASSILAGGSYNEQFF TRBV19 TRBD2 . TRBJ2-1
TGTGCCAGCAGCCTCCAATGGGGACAAGGAGGCACTGAAGCTTTCTTT CASSLQWGQGGTEAFF TRBV14 . once TRBJ1-1
TGTGCCAGCAGCCAGGACTCCTATAGCAATCAGCCCCAGCATTTT CASSQDSYSNQPQHF TRBV3-1/TRBV3-2 . once TRBJ1-5
TGTGCCAGTACCCCTACAGGGGGCTCCCCCTACGAGCAGTACTTC CASTPTGGSPYEQYF TRBV19 TRBD1 . TRBJ2-7